The rows below give T cell receptor beta chains drawn from one sample of a study of blood T cell repertoires in COVID-19. Profiled with immunoSEQ multiplex PCR; TCRdb holds only in-frame clones, not every one. The sample carries tens of thousands of clones, approximately 88% recorded once. The sample comprised peripheral blood. The receptors were sampled from a man aged 50-59 years with active COVID-19. Both conserved end residues are part of each CDR3. D genes are given only for firm matches. Size is stated for part of the rows, as once, few or many counts, or as a class when the clone is expanded.

TRBV12-3/TRBV12-4,few,.,TRBJ1-1,CASSQGGTEAFF,TGTGCCAGCAGCCAGGGTGGCACTGAAGCTTTCTTT
TRBV6-5,.,TRBD1,TRBJ2-7,CASSTWDRGSEQYF,TGTGCCAGCAGTACCTGGGACAGGGGATCTGAGCAGTACTTC
TRBV7-2,.,.,TRBJ2-1,CASSLVAAASIEQFF,TGTGCCAGCAGCTTAGTCGCGGCGGCCTCCATTGAGCAGTTCTTC
TRBV19,.,.,TRBJ1-5,CASMGTIALTQPQHF,TGTGCCAGTATGGGGACTATTGCCCTTACACAGCCCCAGCATTTT
TRBV27,.,.,TRBJ2-7,CASSLSGEVNEQYF,TGTGCCAGCAGTTTATCCGGGGAAGTAAACGAGCAGTACTTC
TRBV15,once,.,TRBJ2-2,CATSRGGGELFF,TGTGCCACCAGCAGAGGCGGCGGGGAGCTGTTTTTT
TRBV19,few,TRBD1,TRBJ1-1,CASGTGVKTEAFF,TGTGCCAGTGGGACAGGGGTTAAGACTGAAGCTTTCTTT
TRBV7-6,.,.,TRBJ2-7,CASSLAVNYYEQYF,TGTGCCAGCAGCTTAGCCGTAAACTACTACGAGCAGTACTTC
TRBV4-2,.,.,TRBJ1-1,CASASAEAAFF,TGTGCCAGCGCCAGCGCAGAAGCCGCTTTCTTT
TRBV5-4,.,TRBD2,TRBJ2-1,CASSFGGRASYNEQFF,TGTGCCAGCAGCTTCGGCGGGAGGGCCTCCTACAATGAGCAGTTCTTC
TRBV3-1/TRBV3-2,.,.,TRBJ1-5,CASSPLREGWSNQPQHF,TGTGCCAGCAGCCCCCTCCGGGAGGGGTGGAGCAATCAGCCCCAGCATTTT
TRBV7-9,.,TRBD1,TRBJ1-1,CASTMLTGEDTEAFF,TGTGCCAGCACTATGCTGACAGGGGAGGACACTGAAGCTTTCTTT
TRBV5-1,.,.,TRBJ2-1,CASSISSARYNEQFF,TGCGCCAGCAGCATTTCTAGCGCCCGATACAATGAGCAGTTCTTC
TRBV27,many,TRBD1,TRBJ1-4,CASRTLTPGQGSMGLFF,TGTGCCAGCAGAACTCTCACACCGGGACAGGGGTCAATGGGGCTGTTTTTT
TRBV5-1,.,.,TRBJ2-1,CASSLVGEYYNEQFF,TGCGCCAGCAGCTTGGTAGGAGAATACTACAATGAGCAGTTCTTC
TRBV7-9,.,TRBD2,TRBJ2-3,CASSAGTSIEDTQYF,TGTGCCAGCAGCGCCGGGACTAGCATTGAAGATACGCAGTATTTT